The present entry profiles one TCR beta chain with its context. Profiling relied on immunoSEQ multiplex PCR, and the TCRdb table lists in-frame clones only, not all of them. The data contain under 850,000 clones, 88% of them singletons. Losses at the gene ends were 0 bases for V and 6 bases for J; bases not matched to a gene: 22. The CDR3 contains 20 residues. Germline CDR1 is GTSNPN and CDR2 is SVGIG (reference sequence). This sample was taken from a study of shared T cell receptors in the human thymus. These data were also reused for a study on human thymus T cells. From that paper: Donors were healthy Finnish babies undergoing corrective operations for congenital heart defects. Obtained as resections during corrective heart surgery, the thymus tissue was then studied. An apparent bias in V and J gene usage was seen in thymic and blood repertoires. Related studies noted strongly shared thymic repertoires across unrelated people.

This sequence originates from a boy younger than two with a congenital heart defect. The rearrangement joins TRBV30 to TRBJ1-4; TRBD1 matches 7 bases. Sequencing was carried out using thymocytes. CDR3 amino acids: CAWSVVLSELTGVSDEKLFF. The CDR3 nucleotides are TGTGCCTGGAGTGTGGTCTTGAGTGAATTAACAGGGGTCTCGGATGAAAAACTGTTTTTT.